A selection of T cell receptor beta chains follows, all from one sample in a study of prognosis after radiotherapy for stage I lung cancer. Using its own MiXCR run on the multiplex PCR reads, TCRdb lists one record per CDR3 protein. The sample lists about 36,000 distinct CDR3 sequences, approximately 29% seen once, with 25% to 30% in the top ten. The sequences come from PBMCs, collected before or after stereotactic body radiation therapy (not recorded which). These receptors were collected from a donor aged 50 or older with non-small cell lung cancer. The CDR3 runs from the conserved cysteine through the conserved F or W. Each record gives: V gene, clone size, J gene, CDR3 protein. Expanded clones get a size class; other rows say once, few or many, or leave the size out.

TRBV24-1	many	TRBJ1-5	CATSESGTGENQPQHF
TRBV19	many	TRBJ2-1	CASNPGHPYNEQFF
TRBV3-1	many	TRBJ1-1	CASSQGQGVTEAFF
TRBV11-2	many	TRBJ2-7	CASSLGLPGWPNSYEQYF
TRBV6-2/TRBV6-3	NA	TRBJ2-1	CAIQSGTTSGEQFF
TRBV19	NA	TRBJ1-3	CANSIGGTAGTTIYF
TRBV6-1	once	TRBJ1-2	CASSLRWYRVNYVYTF
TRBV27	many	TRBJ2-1	CASIPDRGTYNEQFF
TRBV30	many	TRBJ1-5	CAWRPTGLSNQPQHF
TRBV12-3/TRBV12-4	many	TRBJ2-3	CASSYDWRTDTQYF
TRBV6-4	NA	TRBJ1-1	CASRRSKNTEAFF
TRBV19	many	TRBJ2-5	CASSNTVQETQYF
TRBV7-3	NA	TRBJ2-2	CASSSIGGGSTGELFF
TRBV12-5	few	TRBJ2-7	CASGSGTGYYEQYF
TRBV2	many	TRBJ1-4	CASRDSGTGIGNEKLFF
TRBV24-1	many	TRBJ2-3	CATSFLRTSISTDTQYF
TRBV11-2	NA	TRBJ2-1	CASSLAGRIYNEQFF
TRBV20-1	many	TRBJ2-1	CSARGGVSRARDRPYNEQFF
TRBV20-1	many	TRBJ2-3	CSATPPRASTDTQYF
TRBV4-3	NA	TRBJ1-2	CASSQAGVGGGGYTF
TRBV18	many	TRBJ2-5	CASSPQRGETQYF
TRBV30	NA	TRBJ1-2	CAWSPGTGSGYTF
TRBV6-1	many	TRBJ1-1	CASRKTGGRGTEAFF
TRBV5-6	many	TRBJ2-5	CASSLYQGVRETQYF
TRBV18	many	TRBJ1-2	CASSPSGYGYTF
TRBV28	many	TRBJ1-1	CASSAPGQWNTEAFF
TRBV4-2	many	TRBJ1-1	CASSLEKVNNVAFF
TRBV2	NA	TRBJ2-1	CASNTGTHYNEQFF
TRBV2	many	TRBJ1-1	CASSEQNTEAFF
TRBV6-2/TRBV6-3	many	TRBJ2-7	CASSLAAYEQYF
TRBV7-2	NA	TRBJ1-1	CASSLARGRGGSTEAFF
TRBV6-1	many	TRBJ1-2	CASSPTATYGYTF
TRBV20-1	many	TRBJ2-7	CSARDYRTGSVYEQYF
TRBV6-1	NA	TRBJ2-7	CASSDLYYEQCF
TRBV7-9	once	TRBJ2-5	CASSSIVTNYQETQYF
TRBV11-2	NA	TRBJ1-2	CASSPPRVSGYTF
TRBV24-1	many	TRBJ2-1	CATSDLGTGGKNEQFF
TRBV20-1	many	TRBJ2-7	CSATSPTSGNYVQYF
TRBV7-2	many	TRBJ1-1	CASRKRQGRDTEAFF
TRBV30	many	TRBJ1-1	CAWSRKQGSLTEAFF
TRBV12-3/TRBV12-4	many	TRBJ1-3	CASSLVGNTIYF
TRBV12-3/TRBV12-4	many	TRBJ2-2	CASRPQGAGGGELFF
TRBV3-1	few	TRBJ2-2	CASSQAGSPPGELFF
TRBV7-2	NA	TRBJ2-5	CASNSYRERRNQETQYF
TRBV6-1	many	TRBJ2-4	CASRLSLRGSAKNIQYF
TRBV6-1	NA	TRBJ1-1	CASSEAQGVSTEAFF
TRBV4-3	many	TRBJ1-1	CASSQGGIEAFF
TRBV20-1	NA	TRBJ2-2	CSARDRDGGRPVELFF
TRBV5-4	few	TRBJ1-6	CASSLGTADSPLHF
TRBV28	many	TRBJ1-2	CASRSGVGVGYTF
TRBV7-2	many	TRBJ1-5	CASKGETPNQPQHF
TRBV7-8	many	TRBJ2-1	CASSADPYSYNEQFF
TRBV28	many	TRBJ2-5	CASSYGIQETQYF
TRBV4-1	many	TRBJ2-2	CASSQAMPGPLNTGELFF